The text below deals with one TCR beta chain. The target antigen is unknown. In terms of origin and age, donors were healthy Caucasian individuals from Russia aged 6 to 90. The sample originates from a study of blood T cells in healthy people across ages. Overall study results and limits: CMV infection status of these donors was not known. Naive CD4+ cell counts and diversity both ran higher in long-lived than in aged donors.

The CDR3 has 15 residues. V lost 0 bases to trimming and J lost 2 bases, with 11 bases between them. Germline lookup yields CDR1 SGHRS and CDR2 YFSETQ. It was with a sample-barcoded 5' primer and a J-beta primer mix that a second PCR of roughly 7 to 12 cycles was run. The study obtained at least 3 million CDR3-containing paired-end reads from every sample. Using its own MiXCR run on the 5' RACE reads, TCRdb lists one record per CDR3 protein. This sample yields about 1.8 million distinct CDR3 sequences, of which 49% are seen a single time; about 2.1% belongs to the top ten. V and J are TRBV5-1 and TRBJ2-5; D gene ambiguous. The receptor's source is a woman in her forties in good health. Input material: blood. CDR3 loop: CASSLVSVNQETQYF. Written as DNA, the CDR3 is TGCGCCAGCAGCTTGGTGTCTGTTAATCAAGAGACCCAGTACTTC.